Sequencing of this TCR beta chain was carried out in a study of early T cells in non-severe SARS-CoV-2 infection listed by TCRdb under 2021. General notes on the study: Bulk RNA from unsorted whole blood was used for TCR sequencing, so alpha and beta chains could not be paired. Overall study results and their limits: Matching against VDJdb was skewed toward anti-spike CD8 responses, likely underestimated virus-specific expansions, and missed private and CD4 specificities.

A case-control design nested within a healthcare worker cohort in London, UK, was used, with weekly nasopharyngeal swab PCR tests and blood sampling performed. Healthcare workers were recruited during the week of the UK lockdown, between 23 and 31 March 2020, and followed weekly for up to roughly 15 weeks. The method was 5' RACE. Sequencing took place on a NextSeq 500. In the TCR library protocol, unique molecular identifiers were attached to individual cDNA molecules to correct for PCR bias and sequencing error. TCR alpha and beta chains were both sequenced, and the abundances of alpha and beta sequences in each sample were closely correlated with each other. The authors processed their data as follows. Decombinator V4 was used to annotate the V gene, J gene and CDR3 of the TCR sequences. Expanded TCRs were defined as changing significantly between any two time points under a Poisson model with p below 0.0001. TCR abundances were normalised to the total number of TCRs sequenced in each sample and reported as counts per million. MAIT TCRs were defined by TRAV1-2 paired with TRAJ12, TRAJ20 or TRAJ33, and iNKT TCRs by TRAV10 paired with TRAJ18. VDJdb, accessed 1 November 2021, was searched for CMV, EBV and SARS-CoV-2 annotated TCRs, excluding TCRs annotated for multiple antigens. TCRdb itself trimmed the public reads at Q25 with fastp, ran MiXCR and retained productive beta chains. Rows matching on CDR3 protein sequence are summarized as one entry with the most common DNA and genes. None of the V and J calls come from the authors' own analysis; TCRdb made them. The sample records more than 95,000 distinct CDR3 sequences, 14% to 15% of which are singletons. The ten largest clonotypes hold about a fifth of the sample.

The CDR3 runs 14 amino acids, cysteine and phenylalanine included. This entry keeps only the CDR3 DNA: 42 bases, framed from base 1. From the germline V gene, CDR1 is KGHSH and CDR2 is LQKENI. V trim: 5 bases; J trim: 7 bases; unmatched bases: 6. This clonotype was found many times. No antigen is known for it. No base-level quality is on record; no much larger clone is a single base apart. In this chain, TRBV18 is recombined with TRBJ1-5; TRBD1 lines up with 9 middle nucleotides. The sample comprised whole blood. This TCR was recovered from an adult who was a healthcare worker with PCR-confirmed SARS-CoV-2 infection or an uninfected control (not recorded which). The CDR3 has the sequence CASSSTGGEQPQHF. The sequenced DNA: TGTGCCAGCTCATCTACAGGGGGCGAACAGCCCCAGCATTTT.